A single sample is the source of the 27 T cell receptor beta chains below, sequenced in a study of regulatory T cells in long-lasting Graves disease. Time point indicated: newly diagnosed GD, antithyroid drugs for less than 3 months. PBMC RNA served as the TCR library source. Arm-PCR of CDR3 regions and iRepertoire HTBI primers were used to build TCR beta libraries. Each CDR3 protein gets one entry after TCRdb re-called the multiplex PCR reads with MiXCR. The sample has around 500,000 distinct CDR3 sequences; 9.5% to 15% are singletons. The data were also submitted as part of a second study, on T cells in Graves' hyperthyroidism and ophthalmopathy.

Here the sequenced sample was peripheral blood mononuclear cells (PBMCs), taken at new diagnosis, from a patient treated with antithyroid drugs. The receptors derive from a woman aged 30 to 39 with Graves disease.

This clonotype was detected only a few times. V usage is TRBV6-2 or TRBV6-3 and J usage is TRBJ2-1, with D perhaps given as TRBD1 or TRBD2 (5 bases each). The CDR3 totals 15 residues. Between the trimmed V and J ends, which lost 2 bases and 1 base, there was a span of 9 bases. Germline CDR1 MNHEY, CDR2 SVGEGT. As DNA, the CDR3 is TGTGCCAGCAGTTACGGGACGCCATCCTACAATGAGCAGTTCTTC. Protein product: CASSYGTPSYNEQFF.

The sample holds many counts of this clonotype. The V call is TRBV10-3, the J call TRBJ1-5; D uncertain. There are 13 residues in the CDR3. In germline, CDR1 is ENHRY, CDR2 SYGVKD. The V end was cut by 0 bases, the J end by 7 bases, with 7 bases between. The DNA for the CDR3 is TGTGCCATCAGTGAGTCTGCGGGGCAGCCCCAGCATTTT. Amino acid sequence: CAISESAGQPQHF.

V is TRBV7-2 and J is TRBJ2-6, with D unresolved. V was pared by 10 bases and J by 0 bases, with 10 bases between. Per germline, CDR1 SGHTA and CDR2 FQGNSA. The CDR3 is 14 amino acids. The CDR3 sequence is CATIWVSGANVLTF. DNA for the CDR3: TGTGCCACTATCTGGGTCTCTGGGGCCAACGTCCTGACTTTC. Full variable domain (rest looked up from reference TRBV7-2 and TRBJ2-6): GAGVSQSPSNKVTEKGKDVELRCDPISGHTALYWYRQSLGQGLEFLIYFQGNSAPDKSGLPSDRFSAERTGGSVSTLTIQRTQQEDSAVYLCATIWVSGANVLTFGAGSRLTVL.

J is TRBJ2-3 and V is TRBV19; 7 bases match TRBD2. The germline CDR1 and CDR2 sequences are LNHDA and SQIVND (reference sequence). The CDR3 spans 15 residues. V dropped 9 bases and J dropped 0; count of bases not matched to a gene: 9. In nucleotides, the CDR3 is TGTGCCAGCTCCCCCAGCGGGGATAGCACAGATACGCAGTATTTT. Amino acid sequence: CASSPSGDSTDTQYF.

This clonotype was counted between two and nine times. The CDR3 DNA follows: TGTGCCAGCAGCGGTAGTCGGGACAGGGCCACCTACGAGCAGTACTTC. Protein: CASSGSRDRATYEQYF. The chain couples TRBV7-9 to TRBJ2-7; 9 bases align to TRBD1. The germline gives CDR1 SEHNR, CDR2 FQNEAQ (reference sequence). Trimming at V came to 5 bases and at J to 2 bases, leaving 10 bases not matched to a gene. The CDR3 has 16 amino acids.

This clonotype was seen only a few times. V gene TRBV3-1 combines with J gene TRBJ2-1; D unresolved. CDR1 is LGHDT and CDR2 is YNNKEL in the germline V gene (reference sequence). V shed 1 base and J shed 4 bases, with 14 bases lying between them. This CDR3 has 16 amino acids. CDR3 bases: TGTGCCAGCAGCCAAGCGCCCCCGGGTTGGTACAATGAGCAGTTCTTC. The encoded protein is CASSQAPPGWYNEQFF.

This clonotype was found many times. The CDR3 protein is CSAGDYNSPLHF. In DNA form, the CDR3 reads TGCAGTGCGGGGGACTATAATTCACCCCTCCACTTT. The chain couples TRBV20-1 to TRBJ1-6; D is perhaps TRBD1 (5 bases). The CDR3 is 12 amino acids. Germline CDR1 reads DFQATT; CDR2 reads SNEGSKA (reference sequence). Trimming took 6 bases from V and 3 from J, leaving 6 bases between them.

The chain couples TRBV20-1 to TRBJ2-1; TRBD2 matches 11 bases. Germline values: CDR1 DFQATT, CDR2 SNEGSKA (reference sequence). This CDR3 comprises 15 residues. The trim removed 3 bases at V and 3 bases at J, leaving 4 bases unmatched. The CDR3 loop is CSASTGTSGYNEQFF. CDR3 sequence (DNA): TGCAGTGCTAGTACCGGGACTAGCGGCTACAATGAGCAGTTCTTC.

This clonotype was detected ten times or more. V usage is TRBV20-1 and J usage is TRBJ2-7, with 10 bases lining up with TRBD1. The germline CDR1 and CDR2 sequences are DFQATT and SNEGSKA (reference sequence). The V and J ends lost 1 base and 8 bases, in that order; junction bases with no gene match: 11. The CDR3 contains 15 residues. The CDR3 spells CSARAADRGDGQQYF. The CDR3 nucleotides are TGCAGTGCTAGAGCCGCGGACAGGGGGGACGGGCAGCAGTACTTC.

This clonotype came up many times. CDR3 protein: CASSLTASGNNEQFF. As DNA, the CDR3 is TGTGCCAGCAGTTTGACGGCTAGCGGGAATAATGAGCAGTTCTTC. The chain uses TRBV27 and TRBJ2-1, with 9 bases matching TRBD2. CDR1 is MNHEY, CDR2 SMNVEV, per germline (reference sequence). Unmatched junction bases numbered 7, after V lost 3 bases and J lost 7 bases. The CDR3 spans 15 residues.

This clonotype showed up just a few times. The chain combines TRBV27 with TRBJ2-2; 7 nucleotides align to TRBD2. The CDR3 has 15 residues. J gave up 7 bases and V 4 bases, and 9 bases lay outside the gene matches. Germline V gene data show CDR1 as MNHEY and CDR2 as SMNVEV (reference sequence). In nucleotides, the CDR3 is TGTGCCAGCAGTTGGGGGACTACTATATTCGGGGAGCTGTTTTTT. Amino acid sequence: CASSWGTTIFGELFF.

This clonotype turned up a few times. This chain links TRBV5-1 with TRBJ2-1; D is ambiguous. There are 13 residues in the CDR3. CDR1 SGHRS and CDR2 YFSETQ come from the germline V gene. V gave up 4 bases and J gave up 7 bases, with 12 bases separating them. The CDR3, as DNA: TGCGCCAGCAGCGCCTTGATAGAGAATGAGCAGTTCTTC. This sequence encodes CASSALIENEQFF.

Concerning this clonotype: A much larger clone sits a single nucleotide away, making a read error possible. The V gene is TRBV30, the J gene TRBJ1-1; a weak D match, TRBD1 (6 bases). The CDR3 sequence is 13 residues long. Germline V gene data show CDR1 as GTSNPN and CDR2 as SVGIG (reference sequence). This chain's CDR3 is CAWGLGGGTEASF. CDR3 nucleotides: TGTGCCTGGGGCCTAGGGGGTGGCACTGAAGCTTCCTTT.

This clonotype has at least ten counts. V usage is TRBV2 and J usage is TRBJ1-3; 7 bases map to TRBD1. Germline assignment: CDR1 SNHLY and CDR2 FYNNEI. V shed 7 bases and J 4 bases; nucleotides not matched to a gene: 19. This CDR3 comprises 18 residues. The CDR3: CASTAPGQYFRFGNTIYF. In DNA, the CDR3 is TGTGCCAGCACCGCACCGGGACAGTACTTTAGATTCGGAAACACCATATATTTT.

Many counts were recorded for this clonotype. The rearrangement uses TRBV6-2 or TRBV6-3 and TRBJ1-2; D is undetermined. CDR1 MNHEY and CDR2 SVGEGT come from the germline V gene. This CDR3 spans 16 amino acids. The V end was cut by 0 bases, the J end by 0 bases, with 11 bases between. In DNA form, the CDR3 reads TGTGCCAGCAGTTACTCGGGCCTGCCGACTAACTATGGCTACACCTTC. This encodes CASSYSGLPTNYGYTF.

This clonotype was detected only a few times. The chain joins TRBV7-9 to TRBJ1-6; 8 bases are a match to TRBD1. The CDR3 runs to 16 residues. From germline, CDR1 is SEHNR and CDR2 FQNEAQ (reference sequence). J lost 14 bases, V lost 0 bases, and 12 bases had no gene match. The DNA of the CDR3 is TGTGCCAGCAGCTTAGCCGGGACAGGCCCGGTCGGGACCCTCCACTTT. Its translation is CASSLAGTGPVGTLHF.

A remark on this clonotype: This sequence may be a read error, since a much larger clone differs from it by one base. The chain is built from TRBV6-2 or TRBV6-3 and TRBJ2-7; 10 bases align to TRBD1. The CDR3 is 16 residues long. CDR1 and CDR2 (germline): MNHEY, SVGEGT. V shed 1 base and J 0 bases; nucleotides not matched to a gene: 3. The CDR3 DNA sequence: TGTGCCAGCAGTTACTTGGGACAGGGGTTCTCCTACGAGCAGTACTTC. Translating gives CASSYLGQGFSYEQYF.

This clonotype was found many times. CDR3 region: CASSLVGFDYNEQFF. CDR3 nucleotides: TGTGCCAGCAGCTTAGTAGGTTTTGACTACAATGAGCAGTTCTTC. This sequence joins TRBV7-8 and TRBJ2-1; D gene uncertain. The V end was cut by 1 base, the J end by 3 bases, with 10 bases between. CDR1 and CDR2 (germline): SGHVS, FQNEAQ. The CDR3 has 15 residues.

This clonotype was observed many times. The chain joins TRBV20-1 to TRBJ2-7; D call uncertain. The CDR3 runs 12 residues. V was clipped by 3 bases and J by 4 bases, with 10 bases between them. CDR1 and CDR2 from the germline V gene are DFQATT and SNEGSKA (reference sequence). The CDR3 protein is CSASLKEYEQYF. The CDR3 bases are TGCAGTGCTAGTTTAAAGGAGTACGAGCAGTACTTC.

This clonotype has more than one count but fewer than ten. The V and J genes are TRBV29-1 and TRBJ2-7, with 12 bases fitting TRBD1. This CDR3 contains 16 residues. J lost 2 bases, V lost 6 bases, and 11 bases had no gene match. CDR1 and CDR2 from the germline V gene are SQVTM and ANQGSEA. For the CDR3, the DNA is TGCAGCGTCCGTGGGACAGGGGGCGTAAATCCCTACGAGCAGTACTTC. Its translation: CSVRGTGGVNPYEQYF.

This clonotype was seen at least ten times. The chain is built from TRBV2 and TRBJ2-7; 9 bases match TRBD1. The CDR3 has 14 amino acids. Looked up from germline, CDR1 is SNHLY and CDR2 is FYNNEI. The V gene end was trimmed by 5 bases and the J gene end by 5 bases; junction bases not matched to a gene: 7. The CDR3 DNA follows: TGTGCCAGCAGTTGGCAACAGGGGGCACACGAGCAGTACTTC. Protein: CASSWQQGAHEQYF.

The chain employs TRBV20-1 and TRBJ1-5, with unresolved D. CDR3 length: 15 residues. Germline V gene sequence: CDR1 DFQATT, CDR2 SNEGSKA (reference sequence). The V end lost 6 bases, the J end lost 4 bases, and 19 bases lay between the germline ends. The CDR3 reads CSAQDSGGGNQPQHF. Here the CDR3 DNA reads TGCAGTGCCCAAGACTCGGGTGGAGGGAATCAGCCCCAGCATTTT.

This clonotype was detected many times. The gene calls are TRBV7-2 and TRBJ2-7, with 7 bases fitting TRBD2. The CDR3 is 14 amino acids. In germline, CDR1 is SGHTA, CDR2 FQGNSA. The V segment lost 7 bases and the J segment 3 bases; nucleotides outside the gene matches: 9. CDR3 loop: CASTVGGSDYEQYF. DNA for the CDR3: TGTGCCAGCACGGTGGGAGGGTCGGACTACGAGCAGTACTTC.

There are many counts of this clonotype. The chain uses TRBV11-2 and TRBJ1-1; D possibly corresponds to TRBD1 (5 bases). This CDR3 has 13 amino acids. CDR1 is SGHAT, CDR2 FQNNGV, per germline. The V gene lost 3 bases and the J gene lost 5 bases, with 10 bases spanning the gap. DNA for the CDR3: TGTGCCAGCAGCTTTATCCAGGGAACTGAAGCTTTCTTT. This translates into CASSFIQGTEAFF.

This clonotype appeared a few times. The rearrangement joins TRBV5-4 to TRBJ2-7, with 9 bases fitting TRBD1. V lost 3 bases, J lost 6 bases, and 7 bases stayed unmatched. CDR3 length equals 14 residues. Germline-derived CDR1 and CDR2 are SGHNT and YYREEE (reference sequence). The DNA for the CDR3 is TGTGCCAGCAGCTCCGGACAGGGGCGCCGCGAGCAGTACTTC. Translation: CASSSGQGRREQYF.

This clonotype showed up many times. V and J are TRBV7-3 and TRBJ1-1; 8 nucleotides agree with TRBD1. Germline V gene data show CDR1 as SGHTA and CDR2 as FQGTGA. V gave up 2 bases and J gave up 5 bases; unmatched junction bases: 10. The CDR3 has 16 residues. The CDR3 nucleotides read TGTGCCAGCAGCTTATTGCCTCCAGGGGGCGGTACTGAAGCTTTCTTT. It encodes CASSLLPPGGGTEAFF. The full variable domain, rest sourced from reference TRBV7-3 and TRBJ1-1, is GAGVSQTPSNKVTEKGKYVELRCDPISGHTALYWYRQSLGQGPEFLIYFQGTGAADDSGLPNDRFFAVRPEGSVSTLKIQRTERGDSAVYLCASSLLPPGGGTEAFFGQGTRLTVV.

This clonotype was detected many times. The V and J genes are TRBV27 and TRBJ1-5; the D gene is possibly TRBD1 (5 bases). The CDR3 length is 13 residues. Trimming left V 9 bases short and J 3 bases short, with 12 bases between. Germline CDR1 is MNHEY and CDR2 is SMNVEV (reference sequence). CDR3 residues: CASAMGPNQPQHF. For the CDR3, the DNA is TGTGCCAGTGCGATGGGACCCAATCAGCCCCAGCATTTT.